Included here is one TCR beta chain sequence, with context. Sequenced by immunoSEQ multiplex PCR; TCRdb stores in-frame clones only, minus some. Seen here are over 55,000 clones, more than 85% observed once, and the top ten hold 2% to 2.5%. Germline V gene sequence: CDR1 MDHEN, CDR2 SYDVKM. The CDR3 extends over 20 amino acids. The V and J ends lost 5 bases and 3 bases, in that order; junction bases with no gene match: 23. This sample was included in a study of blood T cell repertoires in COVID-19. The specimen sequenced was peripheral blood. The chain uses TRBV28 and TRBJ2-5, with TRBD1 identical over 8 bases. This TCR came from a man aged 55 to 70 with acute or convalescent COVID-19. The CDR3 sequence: CASSPRTSGTGPGQKETQYF. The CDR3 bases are TGTGCCAGCAGTCCTCGGACTTCCGGGACAGGCCCGGGGCAGAAAGAGACCCAGTACTTC.